The sequence of this TCR beta chain was determined in a study of vaccination and CD4 T cells after COVID-19. Turning to this clonotype: Its antigen is undetermined.

Cultured CD4+ T cell DNA underwent sequencing with the Oncomine TCR Beta short-read assay. TCRdb ran MiXCR on the PCR reads and lists one entry per CDR3 protein. Of 9,100 or so distinct CDR3 sequences listed, about half are singletons. This CDR3 has 15 amino acids. Germline values: CDR1 DFQATT, CDR2 SNEGSKA (reference sequence). Trimming removed 8 bases from V and 7 bases from J; junction bases left unmatched: 17. Sample treatment: roughly 10-day PBMC culture with coronavirus spike peptide pools or control peptides (ViraFEST assay). Gathered ahead of the COVID-19 pandemic (2011-2018) were the CD4+ T cells of the unexposed donor.

The receptor was isolated from a human donor in good health. The sequenced material came from CD4+ T cells from blood, cultured in vitro. The chain links TRBV20-1 to TRBJ1-2; 9 nucleotides match TRBD1. CDR3 coding DNA: TGCAGTACCCATCTCCGGGACAGGGTAGTGGGTGGCTACACCTTC. This sequence encodes CSTHLRDRVVGGYTF.